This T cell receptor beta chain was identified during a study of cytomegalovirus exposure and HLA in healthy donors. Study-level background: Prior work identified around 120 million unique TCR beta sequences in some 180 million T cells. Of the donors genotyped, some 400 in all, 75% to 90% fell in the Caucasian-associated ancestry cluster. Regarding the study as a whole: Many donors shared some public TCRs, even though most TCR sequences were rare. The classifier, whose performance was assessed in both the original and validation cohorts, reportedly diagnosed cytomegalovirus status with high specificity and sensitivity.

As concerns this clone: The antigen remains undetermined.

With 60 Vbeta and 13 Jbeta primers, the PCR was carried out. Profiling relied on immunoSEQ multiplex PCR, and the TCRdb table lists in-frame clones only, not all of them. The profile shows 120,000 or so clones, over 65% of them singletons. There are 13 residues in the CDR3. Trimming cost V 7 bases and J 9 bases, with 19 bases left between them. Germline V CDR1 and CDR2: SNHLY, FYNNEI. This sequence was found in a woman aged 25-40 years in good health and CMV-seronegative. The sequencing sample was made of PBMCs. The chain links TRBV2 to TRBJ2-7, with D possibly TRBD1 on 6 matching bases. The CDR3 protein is CASIRQAPGGQYF. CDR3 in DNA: TGTGCCAGCATCAGACAGGCTCCTGGCGGGCAGTACTTC.